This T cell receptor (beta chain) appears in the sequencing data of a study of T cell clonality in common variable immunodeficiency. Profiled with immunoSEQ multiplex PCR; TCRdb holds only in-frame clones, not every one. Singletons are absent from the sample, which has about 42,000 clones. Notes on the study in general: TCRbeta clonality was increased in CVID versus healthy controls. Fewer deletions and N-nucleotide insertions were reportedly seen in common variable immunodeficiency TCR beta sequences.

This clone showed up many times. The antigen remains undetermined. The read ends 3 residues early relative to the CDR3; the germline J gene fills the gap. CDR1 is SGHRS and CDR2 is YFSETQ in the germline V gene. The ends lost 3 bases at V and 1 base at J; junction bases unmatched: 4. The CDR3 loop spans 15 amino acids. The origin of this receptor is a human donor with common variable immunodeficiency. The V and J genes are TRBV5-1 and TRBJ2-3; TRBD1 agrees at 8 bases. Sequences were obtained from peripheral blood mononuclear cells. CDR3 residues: CASSSRGLGTDTQYF. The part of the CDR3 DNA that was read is TGCGCCAGCAGCTCCAGGGGGCTCGGCACAGATACG.